This paragraph covers one T cell receptor beta chain sequence. Its antigen is still unknown. The CDR3 length is 13 residues. Trimming cost V 6 bases and J 5 bases, with 14 bases left between them. Germline values: CDR1 LNHNV, CDR2 YYDKDF (reference sequence). TCRdb keeps only in-frame clones here, not all; method: immunoSEQ multiplex PCR. The data hold tens of thousands of clones, with about 93% observed a single time. This sample is drawn from a study of OX40 agonist ivuxolimab in advanced cancers. Study-wide background: Clinicians treated patients with ivuxolimab, an agonistic anti-OX40 (CD134) antibody. Overall study findings and caveats: Some nonresponders also had low normalized T-cell clonal expansion. Among T cells, CD8+ cells averaged more expanded clones than CD4+ cells. The antigen specificity of the peripheral T cells (those that were expanded) was not determined.

The V call is TRBV15, the J call TRBJ2-7; D remains unclear. The clonotype comes from an adult with an advanced solid tumor such as melanoma, head and neck, liver or kidney cancer. The sequencing used CD4+ or CD8+ T cells sorted from blood, collected in a trial of the OX40 agonist ivuxolimab. CDR3 DNA sequence: TGTGCCACCAGAGCAGAAGCCGCCCACGAGCAGTACTTC. Amino acids: CATRAEAAHEQYF.